These T cell receptor beta chains were read from a single sample in a study of cytomegalovirus exposure and HLA in healthy donors. Sequencing used immunoSEQ multiplex PCR; TCRdb keeps in-frame clones, though not all of them. The sample holds 140,000 to 150,000 clones, 70% seen once. Sequencing was done on a sample of PBMCs. All receptors derive from a woman aged 55-69 years in good health and CMV-seropositive. Both conserved end residues are part of each CDR3. Each record gives: V gene, J gene, clone size, D gene, CDR3 protein, CDR3 DNA. D genes are given only for firm matches. Clone sizes are given selectively: once, few, many, or a class where the clone is expanded.

V: TRBV30
J: TRBJ2-2
size: .
D: .
CDR3: CAWTPGLGELFF
DNA: TGTGCCTGGACACCAGGTCTCGGGGAGCTGTTTTTT

V: TRBV29-1
J: TRBJ1-1
size: .
D: TRBD1
CDR3: CSVVTGGSEAFF
DNA: TGCAGCGTTGTGACAGGGGGCAGTGAAGCTTTCTTT

V: TRBV2
J: TRBJ2-7
size: .
D: TRBD2
CDR3: CASSGEAGVSEQYF
DNA: TGTGCCAGCAGTGGTGAAGCGGGAGTGAGCGAGCAGTACTTC

V: TRBV28
J: TRBJ2-6
size: once
D: .
CDR3: CASSLGAGVRGANVLTF
DNA: TGTGCCAGCAGCCTCGGCGCCGGGGTGCGGGGGGCCAACGTCCTGACTTTC

V: TRBV10-1
J: TRBJ2-7
size: .
D: TRBD1
CDR3: CASSDAGTGGGEQYF
DNA: TGCGCCAGCAGTGATGCCGGGACAGGGGGCGGCGAGCAGTACTTC

V: TRBV15
J: TRBJ2-7
size: .
D: .
CDR3: CATRGDIAYEQYF
DNA: TGTGCCACCCGAGGGGACATTGCCTACGAGCAGTACTTC

V: TRBV9
J: TRBJ2-7
size: .
D: TRBD2
CDR3: CASSVTSEAYEQYF
DNA: TGTGCCAGCAGCGTAACTAGCGAGGCTTACGAGCAGTACTTC

V: TRBV18
J: TRBJ2-3
size: .
D: .
CDR3: CASSRSSGTDTQYF
DNA: TGTGCCAGCTCACGTAGCTCGGGCACAGATACGCAGTATTTT

V: TRBV6-1
J: TRBJ1-4
size: .
D: .
CDR3: CASSEHRGRGEKLFF
DNA: TGTGCCAGCAGTGAACACCGGGGGCGGGGGGAAAAACTGTTTTTT

V: TRBV14
J: TRBJ1-1
size: .
D: .
CDR3: CASSRIQGGGTEAFF
DNA: TGTGCCAGCAGCCGTATACAGGGAGGGGGCACTGAAGCTTTCTTT

V: TRBV27
J: TRBJ2-6
size: .
D: TRBD2
CDR3: CASSPLVILTSGEGAGANVLTF
DNA: TGTGCCAGCAGTCCCCTGGTGATCCTGACTAGCGGAGAAGGGGCAGGGGCCAACGTCCTGACTTTC

V: TRBV19
J: TRBJ1-5
size: once
D: .
CDR3: CASSIRREWGVNQPQHF
DNA: TGTGCCAGTAGTATAAGAAGAGAGTGGGGGGTCAATCAGCCCCAGCATTTT

V: TRBV6-5
J: TRBJ1-2
size: .
D: TRBD1
CDR3: CASRLGQGNGYTF
DNA: TGTGCCAGCAGACTGGGACAGGGGAATGGCTACACCTTC

V: TRBV10-2
J: TRBJ1-3
size: .
D: .
CDR3: CASSGGSGSGNTIYF
DNA: TGCGCCAGCAGTGGCGGTAGCGGCTCTGGAAACACCATATATTTT

V: TRBV28
J: TRBJ1-4
size: .
D: .
CDR3: CASSRTFNEKLFF
DNA: TGTGCCAGCAGTCGGACATTCAATGAAAAACTGTTTTTT

V: TRBV27
J: TRBJ2-1
size: .
D: TRBD2
CDR3: CASSFSGSTYNEQFF
DNA: TGTGCCAGCAGTTTTAGCGGGAGCACCTACAATGAGCAGTTCTTC

V: TRBV5-4
J: TRBJ2-2
size: .
D: TRBD2
CDR3: CASSLPPGLAGANTGELFF
DNA: TGTGCCAGCAGCTTGCCCCCCGGACTAGCGGGAGCAAACACCGGGGAGCTGTTTTTT

V: TRBV2
J: TRBJ1-1
size: few
D: TRBD1
CDR3: CASSRTGGTEAFF
DNA: TGTGCCAGCAGTAGGACAGGGGGAACTGAAGCTTTCTTT

V: TRBV5-6
J: TRBJ2-6
size: .
D: .
CDR3: CASSSRQLFSGANVLTF
DNA: TGTGCCAGCAGCTCCCGACAGCTATTCTCTGGGGCCAACGTCCTGACTTTC

V: TRBV14
J: TRBJ1-2
size: .
D: TRBD1
CDR3: CASSRSGTGAPYGYTF
DNA: TGTGCCAGCAGCCGATCCGGGACAGGGGCGCCCTATGGCTACACCTTC

V: TRBV30
J: TRBJ1-4
size: .
D: TRBD1
CDR3: CAWAGGIQEKLFF
DNA: TGTGCCTGGGCAGGGGGCATTCAGGAAAAACTGTTTTTT

V: TRBV2
J: TRBJ2-7
size: .
D: .
CDR3: CASSEGTPGGEQYF
DNA: TGTGCCAGCAGTGAAGGGACCCCAGGAGGCGAGCAGTACTTC

V: TRBV7-3
J: TRBJ1-1
size: .
D: .
CDR3: CASSLTPTGLDTEAFF
DNA: TGTGCCAGCAGCCTTACTCCTACAGGGTTAGACACTGAAGCTTTCTTT

V: TRBV5-1
J: TRBJ2-5
size: .
D: TRBD2
CDR3: CASSPRAGAGWETQYF
DNA: TGCGCCAGCAGCCCCCGAGCGGGAGCGGGTTGGGAGACCCAGTACTTC

V: TRBV2
J: TRBJ1-1
size: .
D: TRBD1
CDR3: CASSWDRGNTEAFF
DNA: TGTGCCAGCAGTTGGGACAGGGGGAACACTGAAGCTTTCTTT

V: TRBV27
J: TRBJ1-1
size: .
D: .
CDR3: CASSSGRRAFF
DNA: TGTGCCAGCAGTTCCGGCAGGAGGGCTTTCTTT

V: TRBV27
J: TRBJ2-7
size: .
D: TRBD2
CDR3: CASSIAGKSSYEQYF
DNA: TGTGCCAGCAGCATAGCGGGCAAAAGCTCCTACGAGCAGTACTTC

V: TRBV6-1
J: TRBJ1-3
size: once
D: TRBD1
CDR3: CASSADRRNTIYF
DNA: TGTGCCAGCAGTGCGGACAGGAGAAACACCATATATTTT

V: TRBV6-1
J: TRBJ2-7
size: few
D: .
CDR3: CASSQGSSYEQYF
DNA: TGTGCCAGCAGCCAGGGGAGCTCCTACGAGCAGTACTTC

V: TRBV30
J: TRBJ2-1
size: .
D: TRBD2
CDR3: CAWSLLASGRVGEQFF
DNA: TGTGCCTGGAGTTTGTTGGCTAGCGGGAGGGTAGGGGAGCAGTTCTTC

V: TRBV9
J: TRBJ1-4
size: .
D: .
CDR3: CASSAFISTNEKLFF
DNA: TGTGCCAGCAGCGCCTTTATCAGTACTAATGAAAAACTGTTTTTT

V: TRBV11-2
J: TRBJ2-1
size: few
D: TRBD2
CDR3: CASTSLGLAGDNEQFF
DNA: TGTGCCAGCACCTCCCTCGGGCTAGCGGGAGACAATGAGCAGTTCTTC

V: TRBV6-6
J: TRBJ2-1
size: few
D: .
CDR3: CASSSGGLGGNEQFF
DNA: TGTGCCAGCAGTTCCGGGGGGCTCGGGGGCAATGAGCAGTTCTTC

V: TRBV4-1
J: TRBJ2-5
size: once
D: .
CDR3: CASSQVPKGGRKETQYF
DNA: TGCGCCAGCAGCCAAGTTCCTAAGGGGGGGAGGAAAGAGACCCAGTACTTC

V: TRBV20-1
J: TRBJ2-1
size: .
D: .
CDR3: CSAFRENEQFF
DNA: TGCAGCGCTTTCCGGGAAAATGAGCAGTTCTTC

V: TRBV28
J: TRBJ2-7
size: .
D: .
CDR3: CASSTEYEQYF
DNA: TGTGCCAGCAGTACAGAGTACGAGCAGTACTTC

V: TRBV5-1
J: TRBJ1-2
size: .
D: .
CDR3: CASSGGGTNYGYTF
DNA: TGCGCCAGCAGTGGGGGGGGGACCAACTATGGCTACACCTTC

V: TRBV10-2
J: TRBJ2-1
size: few
D: TRBD2
CDR3: CASSPRTSSISSYNEQFF
DNA: TGCGCCAGCAGCCCACGGACTAGCAGCATTAGCTCCTACAATGAGCAGTTCTTC

V: TRBV28
J: TRBJ2-7
size: .
D: TRBD1
CDR3: CASRQGNGYEQYF
DNA: TGTGCCAGCAGACAGGGGAACGGGTACGAGCAGTACTTC

V: TRBV28
J: TRBJ2-2
size: few
D: TRBD2
CDR3: CASSLAGDYLTGELFF
DNA: TGTGCCAGCAGTCTAGCGGGAGACTACCTAACCGGGGAGCTGTTTTTT

V: TRBV7-2
J: TRBJ1-2
size: .
D: TRBD1
CDR3: CASSSGQGGNYGYTF
DNA: TGTGCCAGCAGCTCCGGACAGGGGGGAAACTATGGCTACACCTTC

V: TRBV6-1
J: TRBJ1-2
size: .
D: TRBD1
CDR3: CASRTGTNYGYTF
DNA: TGTGCCAGCAGGACAGGGACTAACTATGGCTACACCTTC

V: TRBV29-1
J: TRBJ1-1
size: .
D: .
CDR3: CSVARTTNTEAFF
DNA: TGCAGCGTGGCGCGGACAACAAACACTGAAGCTTTCTTT

V: TRBV11-2
J: TRBJ2-7
size: .
D: .
CDR3: CASSFRRLNTYEQYF
DNA: TGTGCCAGCAGCTTTAGGAGACTCAACACCTACGAGCAGTACTTC

V: TRBV7-8
J: TRBJ1-5
size: .
D: TRBD1
CDR3: CASSSDRASNQPQHF
DNA: TGTGCCAGCAGCTCAGACAGGGCAAGTAATCAGCCCCAGCATTTT

V: TRBV30
J: TRBJ1-1
size: .
D: .
CDR3: CAWSAPTGRTEAFF
DNA: TGTGCCTGGAGTGCCCCAACAGGGCGAACTGAAGCTTTCTTT

V: TRBV7-9
J: TRBJ1-2
size: .
D: .
CDR3: CASSALTRNYGYTF
DNA: TGTGCCAGCAGCGCCCTTACACGAAACTATGGCTACACCTTC